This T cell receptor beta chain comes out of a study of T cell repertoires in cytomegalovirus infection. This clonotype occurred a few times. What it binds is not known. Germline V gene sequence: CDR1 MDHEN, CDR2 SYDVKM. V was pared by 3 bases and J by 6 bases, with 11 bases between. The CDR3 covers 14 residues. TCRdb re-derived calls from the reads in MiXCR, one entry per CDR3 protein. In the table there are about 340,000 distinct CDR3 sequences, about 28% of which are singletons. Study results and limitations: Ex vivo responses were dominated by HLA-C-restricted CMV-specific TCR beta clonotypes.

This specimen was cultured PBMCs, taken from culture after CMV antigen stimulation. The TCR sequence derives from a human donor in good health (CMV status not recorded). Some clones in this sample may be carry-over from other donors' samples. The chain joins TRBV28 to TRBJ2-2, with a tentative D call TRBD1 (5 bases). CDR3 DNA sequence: TGTGCCAGCAGTTTGTCACGACAGTCCGGGGAGCTGTTTTTT. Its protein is CASSLSRQSGELFF.